Below are 3 T cell receptor beta chains sequenced from a single sample in a study of cytomegalovirus exposure and HLA in healthy donors. TCRdb keeps only in-frame clones here, not all; method: immunoSEQ multiplex PCR. The sample shows hundreds of thousands of clones, around 90% of them seen only once. Sequencing input: PBMCs. The source is a woman aged 18-29 years in good health and CMV-seropositive.

The gene calls are TRBV30 and TRBJ2-5; 9 nucleotides match TRBD1. Germline trimming cut 1 base from V and 4 bases from J; bases unmatched to any gene: 7. CDR3 length: 15 residues. The germline CDR1 and CDR2 sequences are GTSNPN and SVGIG (reference sequence). DNA for the CDR3: TGTGCCTGGAGTGCCCGGGACAGGGCCCTAGAGACCCAGTACTTC. This translates into CAWSARDRALETQYF.

The V and J genes are TRBV9 and TRBJ2-3; 7 bases line up with TRBD1. In germline, CDR1 is SGDLS, CDR2 YYNGEE. The V segment lost 3 bases and the J segment 0 bases; nucleotides outside the gene matches: 1. The CDR3 runs 14 residues. The CDR3 sequence is CASSGQGSTDTQYF. CDR3 coding DNA: TGTGCCAGCAGCGGACAGGGTAGCACAGATACGCAGTATTTT.

The chain links TRBV2 to TRBJ1-3; 7 bases agree with TRBD1. Germline CDR1 and CDR2: SNHLY and FYNNEI. V shed 6 bases and J 4 bases; nucleotides not matched to a gene: 6. The CDR3 is 14 amino acids. The CDR3 is CASRTDRAGNTIYF. DNA for the CDR3: TGTGCCAGCAGGACCGACAGGGCGGGAAACACCATATATTTT.